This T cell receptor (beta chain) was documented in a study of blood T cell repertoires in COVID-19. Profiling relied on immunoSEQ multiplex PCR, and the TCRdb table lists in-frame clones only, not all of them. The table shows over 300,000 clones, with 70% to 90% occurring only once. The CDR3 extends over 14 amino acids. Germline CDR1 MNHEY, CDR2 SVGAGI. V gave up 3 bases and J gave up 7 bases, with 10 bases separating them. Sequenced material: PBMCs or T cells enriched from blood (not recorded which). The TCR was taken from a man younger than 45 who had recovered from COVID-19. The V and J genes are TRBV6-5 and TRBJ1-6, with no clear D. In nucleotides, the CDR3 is TGTGCCAGCAGTTATTTTGGAGGGAATTCACCCCTCCACTTT. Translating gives CASSYFGGNSPLHF.